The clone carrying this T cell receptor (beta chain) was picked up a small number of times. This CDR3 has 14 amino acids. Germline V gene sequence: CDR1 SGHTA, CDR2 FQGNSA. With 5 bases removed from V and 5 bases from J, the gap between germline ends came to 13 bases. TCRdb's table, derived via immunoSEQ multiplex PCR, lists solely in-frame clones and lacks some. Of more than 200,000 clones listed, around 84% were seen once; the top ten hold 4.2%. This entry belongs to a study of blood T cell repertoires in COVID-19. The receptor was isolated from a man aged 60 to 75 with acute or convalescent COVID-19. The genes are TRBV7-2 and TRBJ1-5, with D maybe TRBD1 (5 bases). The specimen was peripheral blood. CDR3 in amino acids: CASSPFREDQPQHF. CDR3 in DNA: TGTGCCAGCAGCCCTTTCAGGGAAGATCAGCCCCAGCATTTT.